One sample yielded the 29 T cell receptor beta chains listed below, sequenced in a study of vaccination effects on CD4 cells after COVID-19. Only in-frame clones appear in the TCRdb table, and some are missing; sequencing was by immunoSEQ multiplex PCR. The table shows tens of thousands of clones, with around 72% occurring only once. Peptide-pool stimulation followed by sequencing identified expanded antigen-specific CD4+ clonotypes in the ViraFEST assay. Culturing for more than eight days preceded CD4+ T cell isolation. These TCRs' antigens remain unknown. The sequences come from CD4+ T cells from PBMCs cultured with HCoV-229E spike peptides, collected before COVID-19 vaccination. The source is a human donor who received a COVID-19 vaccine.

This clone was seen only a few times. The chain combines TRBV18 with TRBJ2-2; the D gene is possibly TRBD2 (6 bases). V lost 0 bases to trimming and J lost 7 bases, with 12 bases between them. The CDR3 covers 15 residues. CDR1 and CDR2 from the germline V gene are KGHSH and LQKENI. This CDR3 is CASSPPGGGGGELFF. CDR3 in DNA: TGTGCCAGCTCACCACCGGGAGGAGGCGGCGGGGAGCTGTTTTTT.

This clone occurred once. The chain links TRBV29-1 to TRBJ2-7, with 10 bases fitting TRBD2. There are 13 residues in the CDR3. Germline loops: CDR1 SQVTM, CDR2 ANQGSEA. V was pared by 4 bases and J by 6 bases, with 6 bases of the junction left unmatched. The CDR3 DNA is TGCAGCGTTGTTTGGACTAGCGGTGCCGAGCAGTACTTC. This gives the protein CSVVWTSGAEQYF.

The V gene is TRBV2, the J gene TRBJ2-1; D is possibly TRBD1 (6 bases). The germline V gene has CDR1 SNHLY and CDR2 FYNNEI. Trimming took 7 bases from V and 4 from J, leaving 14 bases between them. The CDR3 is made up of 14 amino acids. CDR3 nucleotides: TGTGCCAGCAAGGCAGGGGAGTTGTACAATGAGCAGTTCTTC. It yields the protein CASKAGELYNEQFF.

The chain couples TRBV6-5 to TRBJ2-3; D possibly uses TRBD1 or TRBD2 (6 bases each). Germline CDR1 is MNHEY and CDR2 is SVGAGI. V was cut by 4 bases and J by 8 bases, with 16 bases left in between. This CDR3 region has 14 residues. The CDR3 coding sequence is TGTGCCAGCAGTTGGGGGGCTAGCTTGGGTACGCAGTATTTT. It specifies CASSWGASLGTQYF.

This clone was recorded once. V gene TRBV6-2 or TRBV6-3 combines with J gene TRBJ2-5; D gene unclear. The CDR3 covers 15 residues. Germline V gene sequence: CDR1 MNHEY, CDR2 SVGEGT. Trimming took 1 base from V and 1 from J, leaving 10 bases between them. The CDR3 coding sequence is TGTGCCAGCAGTTACTTGCGGCAAATCCAAGAGACCCAGTACTTC. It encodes CASSYLRQIQETQYF.

DNA for the CDR3: TGTGCCAGCAGTAGGTCAGGGAGATTCACAGATACGCAGTATTTT. Translating it yields CASSRSGRFTDTQYF. The rearrangement uses TRBV6-4 and TRBJ2-3; perhaps D is TRBD1 or TRBD2 (5 bases each). The CDR3 spans 15 residues. Per the germline V gene, CDR1 is MRHNA and CDR2 is SNTAGT. V was trimmed by 5 bases and J by 2 bases, leaving 14 bases between them.

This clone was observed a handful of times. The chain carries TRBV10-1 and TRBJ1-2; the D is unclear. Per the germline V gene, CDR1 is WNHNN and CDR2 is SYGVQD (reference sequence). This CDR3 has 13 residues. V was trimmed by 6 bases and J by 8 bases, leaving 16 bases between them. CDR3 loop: CASSARTVDGYTF. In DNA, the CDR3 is TGCGCCAGCAGCGCCAGGACTGTCGACGGCTACACCTTC.

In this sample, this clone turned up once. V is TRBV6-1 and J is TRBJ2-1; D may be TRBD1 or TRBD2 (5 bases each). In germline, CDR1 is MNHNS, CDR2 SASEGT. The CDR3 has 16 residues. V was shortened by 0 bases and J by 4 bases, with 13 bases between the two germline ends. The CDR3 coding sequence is TGTGCCAGCAGTGAAGCGCTGTCGGGACCTTACAATGAGCAGTTCTTC. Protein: CASSEALSGPYNEQFF.

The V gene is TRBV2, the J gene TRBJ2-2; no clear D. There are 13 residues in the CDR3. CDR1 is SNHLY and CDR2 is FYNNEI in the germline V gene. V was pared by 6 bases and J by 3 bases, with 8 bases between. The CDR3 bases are TGTGCCAGCAGCGGCCTCTACACCGGGGAGCTGTTTTTT. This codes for CASSGLYTGELFF.

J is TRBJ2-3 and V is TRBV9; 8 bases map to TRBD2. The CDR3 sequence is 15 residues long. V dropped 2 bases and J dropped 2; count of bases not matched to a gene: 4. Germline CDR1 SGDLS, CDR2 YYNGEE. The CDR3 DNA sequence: TGTGCCAGCAGCGTCGCGGGGGGTTCCACAGATACGCAGTATTTT. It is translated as CASSVAGGSTDTQYF.

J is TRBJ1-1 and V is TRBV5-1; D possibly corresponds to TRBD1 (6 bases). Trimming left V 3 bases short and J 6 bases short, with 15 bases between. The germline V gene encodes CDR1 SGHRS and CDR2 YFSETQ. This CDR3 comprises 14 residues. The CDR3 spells CASSSPTGGPEAFF. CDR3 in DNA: TGCGCCAGCAGCTCCCCGACAGGAGGGCCTGAAGCTTTCTTT.

The CDR3 DNA follows: TGCGCCAGCAGCCTAATCTCCCCGACTAGCGGGAGCAAAGAGACCCAGTACTTC. Translated, it gives CASSLISPTSGSKETQYF. The genes are TRBV5-1 and TRBJ2-5; the match to TRBD2 covers 12 bases. This CDR3 has 18 amino acids. The germline V gene has CDR1 SGHRS and CDR2 YFSETQ. V shed 4 bases, J shed 3 bases, and the junction held 13 bases outside the gene matches. Together with reference TRBV5-1 and TRBJ2-5, the CDR3 gives the full variable domain: KAGVTQTPRYLIKTRGQQVTLSCSPISGHRSVSWYQQTPGQGLQFLFEYFSETQRNKGNFPGRFSGRQFSNSRSEMNVSTLELGDSALYLCASSLISPTSGSKETQYFGPGTRLLVL.

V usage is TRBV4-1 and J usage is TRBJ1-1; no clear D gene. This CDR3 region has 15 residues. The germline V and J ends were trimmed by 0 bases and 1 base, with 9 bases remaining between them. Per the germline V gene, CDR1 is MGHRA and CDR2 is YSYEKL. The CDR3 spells CASSQEYAGNTEAFF. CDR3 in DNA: TGCGCCAGCAGCCAAGAATACGCGGGGAACACTGAAGCTTTCTTT.

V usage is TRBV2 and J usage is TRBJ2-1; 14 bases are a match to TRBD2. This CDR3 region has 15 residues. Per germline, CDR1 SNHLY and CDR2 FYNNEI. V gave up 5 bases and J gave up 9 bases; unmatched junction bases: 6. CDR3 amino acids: CASSQGLAGAVEQFF. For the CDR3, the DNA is TGTGCCAGCAGTCAGGGACTAGCGGGAGCGGTTGAGCAGTTCTTC.

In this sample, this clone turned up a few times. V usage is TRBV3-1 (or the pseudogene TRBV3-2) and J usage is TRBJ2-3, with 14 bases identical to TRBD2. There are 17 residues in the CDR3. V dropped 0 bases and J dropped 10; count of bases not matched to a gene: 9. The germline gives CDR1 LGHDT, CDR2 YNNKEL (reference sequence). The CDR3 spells CASSQDSGLAGAQAQYF. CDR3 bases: TGTGCCAGCAGCCAAGATTCGGGACTAGCGGGGGCCCAGGCGCAGTATTTT.

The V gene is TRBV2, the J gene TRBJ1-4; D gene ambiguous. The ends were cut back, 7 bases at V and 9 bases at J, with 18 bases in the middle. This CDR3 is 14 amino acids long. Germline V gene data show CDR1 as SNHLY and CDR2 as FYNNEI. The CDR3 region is CASTTQGTNKKLFF. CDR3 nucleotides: TGTGCCAGCACTACACAAGGAACAAACAAAAAACTGTTTTTT.

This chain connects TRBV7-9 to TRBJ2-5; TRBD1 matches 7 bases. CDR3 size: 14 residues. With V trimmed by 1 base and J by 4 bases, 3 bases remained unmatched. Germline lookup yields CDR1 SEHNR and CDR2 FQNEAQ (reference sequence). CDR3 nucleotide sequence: TGTGCCAGCAGCTTAGGAGGGGGCTTAGAGACCCAGTACTTC. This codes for CASSLGGGLETQYF.

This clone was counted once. The CDR3 loop reads CASSQVPGREGSYEQYF. The CDR3 nucleotides read TGTGCCAGCAGCCAAGTTCCCGGGAGGGAAGGCTCCTACGAGCAGTACTTC. J is TRBJ2-7 and V is TRBV14; 8 positions agree with TRBD2. CDR1 and CDR2 from the germline V gene are SGHDN and FVKESK. This CDR3 is built from 17 residues. Trimming cost V 1 base and J 0 bases; bases outside gene matches: 8.

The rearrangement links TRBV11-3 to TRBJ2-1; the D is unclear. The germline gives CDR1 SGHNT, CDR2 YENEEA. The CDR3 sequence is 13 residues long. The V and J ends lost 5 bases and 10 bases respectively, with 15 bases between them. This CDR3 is CASSQLTATEQFF. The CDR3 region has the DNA TGTGCCAGCAGCCAGCTTACAGCGACCGAGCAGTTCTTC.

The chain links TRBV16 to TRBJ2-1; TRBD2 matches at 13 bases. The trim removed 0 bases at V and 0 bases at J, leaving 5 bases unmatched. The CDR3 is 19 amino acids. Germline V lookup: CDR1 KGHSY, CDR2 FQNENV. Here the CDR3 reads CASSQSATSGGSSYNEQFF. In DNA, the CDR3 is TGTGCCAGCAGCCAATCGGCGACTAGCGGGGGGAGCTCCTACAATGAGCAGTTCTTC.

The CDR3: CAWSPRGNQPQHF. Written as DNA, the CDR3 is TGTGCCTGGAGTCCAAGGGGCAATCAGCCCCAGCATTTT. J is TRBJ1-5 and V is TRBV30, with D hard to call. From germline, CDR1 is GTSNPN and CDR2 SVGIG (reference sequence). With 2 bases removed from V and 2 bases from J, the gap between germline ends came to 7 bases. The CDR3 spans 13 residues.

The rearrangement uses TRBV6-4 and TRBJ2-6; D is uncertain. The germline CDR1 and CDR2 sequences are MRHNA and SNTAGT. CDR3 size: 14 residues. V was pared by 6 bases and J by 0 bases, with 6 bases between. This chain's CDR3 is CASRSDSGANVLTF. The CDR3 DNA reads TGTGCCAGCAGGAGTGACTCTGGGGCCAACGTCCTGACTTTC.

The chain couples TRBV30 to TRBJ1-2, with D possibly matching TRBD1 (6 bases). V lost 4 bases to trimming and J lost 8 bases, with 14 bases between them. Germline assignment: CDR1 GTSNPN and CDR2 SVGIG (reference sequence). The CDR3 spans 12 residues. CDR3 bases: TGTGCCTGGATTAGGGGGGGCTGGGGCTACACCTTC. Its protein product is CAWIRGGWGYTF.

CDR3 DNA sequence: TGTGCCAGCAGCCACGGGGGGCTCCGCCGATACGAGCAGTACTTC. This encodes CASSHGGLRRYEQYF. The V call is TRBV7-6, the J call TRBJ2-7; tentative D call: TRBD2 (7 bases). This CDR3 is 15 amino acids long. Germline CDR1 reads SGHVS; CDR2 reads FNYEAQ. V lost 5 bases and J lost 4, with 18 bases in between.

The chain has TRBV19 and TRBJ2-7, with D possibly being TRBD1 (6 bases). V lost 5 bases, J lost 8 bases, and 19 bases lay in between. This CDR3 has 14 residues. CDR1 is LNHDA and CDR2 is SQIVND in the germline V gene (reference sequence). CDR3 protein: CASSDTGYFKQQYF. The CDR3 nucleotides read TGTGCCAGTAGTGATACAGGGTACTTTAAGCAGCAGTACTTC.

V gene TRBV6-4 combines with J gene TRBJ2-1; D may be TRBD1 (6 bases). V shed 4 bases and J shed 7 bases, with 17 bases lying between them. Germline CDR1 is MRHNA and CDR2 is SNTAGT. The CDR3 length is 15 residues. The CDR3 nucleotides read TGTGCCAGCAGTGCTCAGGGGCGGAGCGGAAATGAGCAGTTCTTC. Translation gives CASSAQGRSGNEQFF.

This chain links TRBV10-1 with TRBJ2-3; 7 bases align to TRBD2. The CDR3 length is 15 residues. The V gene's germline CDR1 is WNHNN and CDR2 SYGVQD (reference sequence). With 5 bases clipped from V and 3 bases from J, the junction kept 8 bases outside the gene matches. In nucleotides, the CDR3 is TGCGCCAGCAGTCCCGGGACTACGGGGACAGATACGCAGTATTTT. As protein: CASSPGTTGTDTQYF.

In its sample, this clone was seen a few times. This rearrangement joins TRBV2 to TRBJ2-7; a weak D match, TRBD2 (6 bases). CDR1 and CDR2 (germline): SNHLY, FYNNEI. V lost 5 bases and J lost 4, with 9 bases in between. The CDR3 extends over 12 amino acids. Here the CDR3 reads CASSRRDYEQYF. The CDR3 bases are TGTGCCAGCAGTCGGCGGGATTACGAGCAGTACTTC.

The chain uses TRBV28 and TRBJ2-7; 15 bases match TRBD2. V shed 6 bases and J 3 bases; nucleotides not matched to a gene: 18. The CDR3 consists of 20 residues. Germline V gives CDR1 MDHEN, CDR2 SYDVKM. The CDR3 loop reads CASSPLFEGLAGGRNYEQYF. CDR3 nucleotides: TGTGCCAGCAGCCCTCTCTTTGAGGGACTAGCGGGGGGACGTAACTACGAGCAGTACTTC. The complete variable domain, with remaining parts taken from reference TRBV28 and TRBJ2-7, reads DVKVTQSSRYLVKRTGEKVFLECVQDMDHENMFWYRQDPGLGLRLIYFSYDVKMKEKGDIPEGYSVSREKKERFSLILESASTNQTSMYLCASSPLFEGLAGGRNYEQYFGPGTRLTVT.